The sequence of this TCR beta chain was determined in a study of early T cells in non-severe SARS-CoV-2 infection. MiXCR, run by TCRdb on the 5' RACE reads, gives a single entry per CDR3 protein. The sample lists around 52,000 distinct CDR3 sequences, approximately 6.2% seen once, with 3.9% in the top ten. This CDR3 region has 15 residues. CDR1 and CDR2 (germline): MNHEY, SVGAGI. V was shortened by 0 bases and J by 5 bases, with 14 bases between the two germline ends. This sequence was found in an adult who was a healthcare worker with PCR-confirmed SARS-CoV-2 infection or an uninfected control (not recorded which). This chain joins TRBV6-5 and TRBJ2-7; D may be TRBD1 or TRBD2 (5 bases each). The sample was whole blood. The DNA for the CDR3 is TGTGCCAGCAGTTACTCGTCCGGGGCTGGTAACGAGCAGTACTTC. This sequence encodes CASSYSSGAGNEQYF.